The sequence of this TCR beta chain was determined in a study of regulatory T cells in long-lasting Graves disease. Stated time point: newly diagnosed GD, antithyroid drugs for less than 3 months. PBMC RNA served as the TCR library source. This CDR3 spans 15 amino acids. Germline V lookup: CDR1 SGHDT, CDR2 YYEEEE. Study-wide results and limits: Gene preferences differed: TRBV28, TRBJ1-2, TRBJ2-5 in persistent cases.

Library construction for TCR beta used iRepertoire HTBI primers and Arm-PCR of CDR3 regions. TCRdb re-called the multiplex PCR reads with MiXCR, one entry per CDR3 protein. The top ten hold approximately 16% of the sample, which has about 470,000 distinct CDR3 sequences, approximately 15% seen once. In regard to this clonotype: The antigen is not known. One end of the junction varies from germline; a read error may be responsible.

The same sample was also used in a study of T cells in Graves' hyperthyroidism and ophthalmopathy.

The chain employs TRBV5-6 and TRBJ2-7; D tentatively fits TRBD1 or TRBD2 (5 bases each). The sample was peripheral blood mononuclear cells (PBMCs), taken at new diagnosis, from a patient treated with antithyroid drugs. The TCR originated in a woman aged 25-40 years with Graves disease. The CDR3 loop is CASSLEGDPGDEQYF. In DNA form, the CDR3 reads TGCGCCAGCAGCTTGGAAGGGGACCCAGGTGACGAGCAGTACTTC.